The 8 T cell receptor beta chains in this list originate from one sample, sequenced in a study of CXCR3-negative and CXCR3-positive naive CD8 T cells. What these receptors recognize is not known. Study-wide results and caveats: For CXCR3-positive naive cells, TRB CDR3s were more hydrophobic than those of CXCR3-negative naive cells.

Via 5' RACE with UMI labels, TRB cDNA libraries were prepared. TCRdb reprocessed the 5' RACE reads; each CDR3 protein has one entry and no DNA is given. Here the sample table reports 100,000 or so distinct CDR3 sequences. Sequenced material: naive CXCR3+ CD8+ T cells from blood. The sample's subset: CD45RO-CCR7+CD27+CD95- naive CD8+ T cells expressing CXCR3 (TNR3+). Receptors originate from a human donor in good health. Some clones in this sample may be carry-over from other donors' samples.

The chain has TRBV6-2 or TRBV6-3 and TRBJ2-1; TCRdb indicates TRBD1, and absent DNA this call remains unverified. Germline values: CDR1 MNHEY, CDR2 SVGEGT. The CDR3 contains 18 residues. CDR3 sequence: CASSYPVPGQGSWGEQFF.

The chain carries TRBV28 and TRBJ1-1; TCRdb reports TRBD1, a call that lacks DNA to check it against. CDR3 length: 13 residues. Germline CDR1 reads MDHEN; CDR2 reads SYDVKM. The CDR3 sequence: CASNGALNTEAFF.

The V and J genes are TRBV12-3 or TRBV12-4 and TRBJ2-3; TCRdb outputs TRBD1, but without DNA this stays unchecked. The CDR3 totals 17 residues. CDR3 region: CASSPERGALGTDTQYF.

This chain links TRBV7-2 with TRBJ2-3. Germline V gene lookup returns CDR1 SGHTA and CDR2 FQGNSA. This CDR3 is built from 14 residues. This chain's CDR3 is CASSSIVLTDTQYF.

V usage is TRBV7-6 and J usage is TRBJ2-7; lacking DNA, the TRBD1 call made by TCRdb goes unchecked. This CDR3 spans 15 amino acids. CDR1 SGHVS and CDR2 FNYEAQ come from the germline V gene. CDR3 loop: CASSPDRGRIYEQYF.

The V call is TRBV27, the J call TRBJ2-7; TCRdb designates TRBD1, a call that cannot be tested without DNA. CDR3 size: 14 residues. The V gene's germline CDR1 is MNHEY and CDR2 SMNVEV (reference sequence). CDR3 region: CASSLGPTTYEQYF.

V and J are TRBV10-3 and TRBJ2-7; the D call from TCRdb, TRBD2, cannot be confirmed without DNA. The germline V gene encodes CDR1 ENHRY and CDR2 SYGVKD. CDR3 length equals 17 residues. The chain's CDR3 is CAISESNLAGGSYEQYF.

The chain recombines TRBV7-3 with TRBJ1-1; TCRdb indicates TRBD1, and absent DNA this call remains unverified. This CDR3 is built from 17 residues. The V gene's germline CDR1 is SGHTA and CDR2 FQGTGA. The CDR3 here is CASSYRDKVPLNTEALF.